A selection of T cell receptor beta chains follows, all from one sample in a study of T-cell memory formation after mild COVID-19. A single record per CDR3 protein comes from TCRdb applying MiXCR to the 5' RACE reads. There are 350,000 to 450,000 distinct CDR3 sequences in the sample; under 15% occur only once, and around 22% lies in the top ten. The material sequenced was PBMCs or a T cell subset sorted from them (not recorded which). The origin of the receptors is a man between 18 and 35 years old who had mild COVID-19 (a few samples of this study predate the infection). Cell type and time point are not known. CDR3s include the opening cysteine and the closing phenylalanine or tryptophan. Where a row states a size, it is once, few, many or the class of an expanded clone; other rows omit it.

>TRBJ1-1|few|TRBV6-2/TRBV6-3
CASRMMAEAFF
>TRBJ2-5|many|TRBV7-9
CASSLFEETQYF
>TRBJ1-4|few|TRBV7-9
CASSLAVEKLFF
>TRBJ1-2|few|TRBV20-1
CSATQAGPEGYTF
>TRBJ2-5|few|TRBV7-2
CASSPWGQQETQYF
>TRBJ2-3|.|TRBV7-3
CASSAVEEQTQYF
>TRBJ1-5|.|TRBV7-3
CASSFPCGGGQPQHF
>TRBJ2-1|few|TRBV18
CASSLGQGKYNEQFF
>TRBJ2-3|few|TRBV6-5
CASSYIAAGTDTQYF
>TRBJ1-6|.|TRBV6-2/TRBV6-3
CASREGQGLRSYNSPLHF
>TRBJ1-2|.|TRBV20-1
CSARDVGGQSYGYTF
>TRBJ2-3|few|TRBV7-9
CASSPQTLVLRQYF
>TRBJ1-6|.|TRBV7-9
CASSPYDRANSPLHF
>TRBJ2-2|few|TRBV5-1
CASSLGAGYTGELFF
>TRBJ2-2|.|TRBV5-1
CASRKDISNTGELFF
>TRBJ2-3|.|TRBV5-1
CASSSLQGDPDTQYF
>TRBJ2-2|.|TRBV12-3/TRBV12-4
CASSLGTRNTGELFF
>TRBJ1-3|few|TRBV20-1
CSARAASGNTIYF
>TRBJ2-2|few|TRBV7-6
CASSSPRTSGTGELFF
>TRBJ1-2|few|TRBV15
CATSRPDRTYGYTF
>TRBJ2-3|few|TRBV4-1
CASSQDGLAGGRPDTQYF
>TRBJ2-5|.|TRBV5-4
CASSSGRGSETQYF
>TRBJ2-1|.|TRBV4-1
CASSLWGGTNEQFF
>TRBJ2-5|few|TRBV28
CASSNYDRVQETQYF
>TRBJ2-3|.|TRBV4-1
CASKKGGGTGTAQKPQYF
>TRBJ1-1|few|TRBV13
CASSPRQFTTEAFF
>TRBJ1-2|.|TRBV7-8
CASSPGTGVYGYTF
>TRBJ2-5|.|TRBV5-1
CASRRTSPQETQYF
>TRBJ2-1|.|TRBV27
CASKTSGGISSYNEQFF
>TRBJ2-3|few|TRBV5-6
CASSSGTLRPDTQYF
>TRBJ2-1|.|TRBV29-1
CSVRRGGLGNEQFF
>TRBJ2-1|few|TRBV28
CRCGRGGPNNEQFF
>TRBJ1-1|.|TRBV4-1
CASSPRALNTEAFF
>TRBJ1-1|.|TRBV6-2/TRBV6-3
CASSTSNTEAFF
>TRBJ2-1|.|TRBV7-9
CASSLVTGQGQFF
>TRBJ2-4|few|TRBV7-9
CASSPPIAKNIQYF
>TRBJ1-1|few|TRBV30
CAWTRTANTEAFF
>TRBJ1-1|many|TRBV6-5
CASSYDRGSNTEAFF
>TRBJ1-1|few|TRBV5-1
CASSFSGAAYTEAFF
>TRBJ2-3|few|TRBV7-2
CASHQTRLAGNTDTQYF
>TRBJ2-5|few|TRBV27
CASSLWGARYQETQYF
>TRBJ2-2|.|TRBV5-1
CASGPGTGYPGELFF
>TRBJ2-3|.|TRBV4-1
CASSQIAGDTDTQYF
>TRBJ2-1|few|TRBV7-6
CASNSRDDSYNEQFF
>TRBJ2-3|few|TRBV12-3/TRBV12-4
CASSLLGSPSTDTQYF
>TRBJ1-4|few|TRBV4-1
CASSPASGGEKLFF
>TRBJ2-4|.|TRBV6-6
CASSPGLAGGIAKNIQYF
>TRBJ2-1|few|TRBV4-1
CASSQGAGADNEQFF